Below, one TCR beta chain is given with its context. Its target is unknown. CDR3 length: 18 residues. In germline, CDR1 is SGDLS, CDR2 YYNGEE. J was trimmed by 6 bases and V by 0 bases; bases with no gene match: 12. The sample comes from a study of cytomegalovirus exposure and HLA in healthy donors. The overall study: Early released data comprised around 79 million unique TCRs from HLA-typed donors.

Notes on the study in general: When presence/absence was analysed, sequencing depth was taken to be roughly uniform across donors.

The PCR had 60 Vbeta and 13 Jbeta primers. Data came from immunoSEQ multiplex PCR; TCRdb stores just in-frame clones and leaves some out. The data show around 100,000 clones, about 64% seen once. Sequencing used PBMCs. The genes are TRBV9 and TRBJ2-1; 10 bases are shared with TRBD2. The clonotype was recovered from a man between 18 and 29 years old in good health and CMV-seropositive. The CDR3 loop reads CASSVGLAGALRFNEQFF. CDR3 nucleotides: TGTGCCAGCAGCGTAGGGCTAGCGGGGGCCCTACGTTTCAATGAGCAGTTCTTC.